This TCR beta chain stems from a study of cytomegalovirus exposure and HLA in healthy donors. V was clipped by 2 bases and J by 3 bases, with 10 bases between them. The germline CDR1 and CDR2 sequences are SGHTA and FQGTGA. The CDR3 runs to 14 residues. Comment on this clone: Its antigen is still unknown.

The PCR ran on 60 Vbeta and 13 Jbeta primers. Data came from immunoSEQ multiplex PCR; TCRdb stores just in-frame clones and leaves some out. The sample yields under 250,000 clones, around four fifths seen once. Study findings and constraints: According to a later analysis, most TCR beta chains associated with CMV appeared HLA-restricted. V segments that were indistinguishable, TRBV6-2 and TRBV6-3 among them, were omitted from analysis.

Input material: PBMCs. This sequence joins TRBV7-3 and TRBJ1-1; D is unresolved. The clonotype originates from a boy between 2 and 15 years old in good health and CMV-seronegative. The CDR3 region is CASSLPPPDTEAFF. Here the CDR3 DNA reads TGTGCCAGCAGCTTACCCCCCCCGGACACTGAAGCTTTCTTT.